The clone carrying this T cell receptor beta chain was counted many times. Germline loops: CDR1 SGHVS, CDR2 FQNEAQ. This CDR3 region has 19 residues. Trimming removed 1 base from V and 0 bases from J; junction bases left unmatched: 10. The data were obtained in a study of T cell repertoires in cytomegalovirus infection. MiXCR, applied by TCRdb to the reads, yields one record per CDR3 protein. The sample consists of roughly 100,000 distinct CDR3 sequences, 16% of them appearing once. The chain has TRBV7-8 and TRBJ1-4, with TRBD1 matching over 8 bases. The sequence came from a human donor in good health (CMV status not recorded). Some clones in this sample may be carry-over from other donors' samples. The specimen was PBMCs. The CDR3 here is CASSLVMRQGISTNEKLFF. CDR3 nucleotides: TGTGCCAGCAGCTTAGTTATGAGACAGGGGATCTCAACTAATGAAAAACTGTTTTTT.